This T cell receptor (beta chain) is drawn from a study of cytomegalovirus exposure and HLA in healthy donors. Germline V gene data show CDR1 as MDHEN and CDR2 as SYDVKM. V gave up 3 bases and J gave up 5 bases; unmatched junction bases: 1. The CDR3 has 12 amino acids. Amplification used 60 Vbeta primers and 13 Jbeta primers. Sequencing was performed with immunoSEQ multiplex PCR; in TCRdb, only in-frame clones are kept and a portion is missing. The sample includes about 120,000 clones, 65% to 90% of them seen just once. Study-level findings and limits: Later analysis associated a missense DCLRE1C variant with TCR beta V- and J-gene trimming.

This clone showed up just a few times. Its matching antigen is unknown. The specimen sequenced was PBMCs. The receptor was isolated from a woman aged 25 to 39 in good health and CMV-seronegative. V usage is TRBV28 and J usage is TRBJ2-7, with 7 bases lining up with TRBD1. DNA of the CDR3: TGTGCCAGCAGTTTGACAGGGCACGAGCAGTACTTC. Encoded protein: CASSLTGHEQYF.